What follows are 8 T cell receptor beta chains derived from one specimen sequenced in a study of blood T cell repertoires in COVID-19. Assay used: immunoSEQ multiplex PCR; TCRdb lists only in-frame clones, some missing. This table has roughly 150,000 clones, 80% to 90% appearing once. Sequencing was performed on peripheral blood. The receptors derive from a woman aged 70-85 years who had recovered from COVID-19.

The V call is TRBV15, the J call TRBJ1-5; the match to TRBD1 covers 7 bases. The germline V gene encodes CDR1 LNHNV and CDR2 YYDKDF (reference sequence). V shed 1 base and J 5 bases; nucleotides not matched to a gene: 5. The length of the CDR3 is 15 residues. The CDR3 sequence is CATSRGGGNYQPQHF. DNA for the CDR3: TGTGCCACCAGCAGAGGAGGGGGCAATTATCAGCCCCAGCATTTT.

DNA of the CDR3: TGTGCCAGCTCACCCCCACAGAGCTCCGAACATGGAAACACCATATATTTT. It specifies CASSPPQSSEHGNTIYF. This sequence joins TRBV18 and TRBJ1-3; D ambiguous. The V gene lost 3 bases and the J gene lost 3 bases, with 18 bases spanning the gap. The CDR3 contains 17 residues. Germline lookup yields CDR1 KGHSH and CDR2 LQKENI.

J is TRBJ1-3 and V is TRBV5-1; possible D gene TRBD1, 6 bases. Trimming shortened V by 1 base and J by 0 bases, and 14 bases separated the two germline ends. CDR1 and CDR2 (germline): SGHRS, YFSETQ. This CDR3 comprises 17 residues. The CDR3 loop is CASSLPSTGSSGNTIYF. DNA of the CDR3: TGCGCCAGCAGCTTGCCATCCACAGGGAGCTCTGGAAACACCATATATTTT.

The CDR3 nucleotides read TGTGCCAGCAGTAAACTAGCGGGAGGTCCCTACGAGCAGTACTTC. Translating gives CASSKLAGGPYEQYF. The gene calls are TRBV5-4 and TRBJ2-7, with 12 bases that match TRBD2. The ends lost 5 bases at V and 2 bases at J; junction bases unmatched: 5. The CDR3 loop spans 15 amino acids. From germline, CDR1 is SGHNT and CDR2 YYREEE (reference sequence).

The rearrangement joins TRBV6-4 to TRBJ1-1, with D unclear. Germline V CDR1 and CDR2: MRHNA, SNTAGT. The CDR3 loop spans 13 amino acids. V lost 8 bases and J 2 bases, leaving 12 bases between the germline ends. DNA of the CDR3: TGTGCCAGCGCCGTAGAAACTAACACTGAAGCTTTCTTT. This codes for CASAVETNTEAFF.

The chain combines TRBV6-4 with TRBJ2-6; TRBD1 is a possible D gene (5 bases). The V and J ends lost 6 bases and 2 bases respectively, with 5 bases between them. CDR3 length: 13 amino acids. CDR1 is MRHNA and CDR2 is SNTAGT in the germline V gene. CDR3 residues: CASRGPGANVLTF. The CDR3 DNA reads TGTGCCAGCAGGGGGCCTGGGGCCAACGTCCTGACTTTC.

The V and J genes are TRBV27 and TRBJ1-5, with TRBD1 as a possible D gene (5 bases). V was clipped by 4 bases and J by 3 bases, with 10 bases between them. CDR3 length: 14 residues. Germline V gives CDR1 MNHEY, CDR2 SMNVEV (reference sequence). The CDR3 nucleotides are TGTGCCAGCAGTTCCAGACAGTACAATCAGCCCCAGCATTTT. It yields the protein CASSSRQYNQPQHF.

This sequence joins TRBV19 and TRBJ1-5, with D possibly matching TRBD1 (6 bases). CDR1 LNHDA and CDR2 SQIVND come from the germline V gene (reference sequence). Trimming cost V 6 bases and J 7 bases, with 19 bases left between them. The CDR3 runs 15 residues. In DNA, the CDR3 is TGTGCCAGTAGAACCCTCCTTCGGGGGGCCCAGCCCCAGCATTTT. Protein: CASRTLLRGAQPQHF. The full variable domain, rest sourced from reference TRBV19 and TRBJ1-5, is DGGITQSPKYLFRKEGQNVTLSCEQNLNHDAMYWYRQDPGQGLRLIYYSQIVNDFQKGDIAEGYSVSREKKESFPLTVTSAQKNPTAFYLCASRTLLRGAQPQHFGDGTRLSIL.